What follows describes a single TCR beta chain. What this receptor recognizes is not known. Within one base of it there is no much larger clone, and no base qualities were kept. Using the deep immunoSEQ assay, TCR CDR3 regions were amplified from genomic DNA by multiplex PCR. Extracted genomic DNA from each cell subset was spread evenly across all wells of several immunoSEQ 96-well plates, with each plate serving as a replicate. Each replicate PCR for sorted subsets received around 200 ng genomic DNA, equal to 30,000 or so T cell genomes. Purified libraries were quantified with a Qubit 3.0 fluorometer, sized on a Bioanalyzer 2100, and re-quantified with the KAPA Library Quantification kit. Every immunoSEQ 96-well plate was sequenced on a separate single-read 150-cycle Illumina NextSeq 550 flow cell. Turning to the authors' computational methods: Because the immunoSEQ output held only junctional sequences and lacked quality scores, the filtering could not match the filtering applied to full-length reads. Sequences were annotated with PyIR, a Python wrapper for IgBLAST v1.9, and V/J genes and CDR3 were assigned using IMGT germline references. Reads with weak V/J assignments (E-value above 1e-6), missing CDR3, stop codons, out-of-frame junctions, or ambiguous translated residues were removed. A V3J clonotype was defined by an identical inferred V gene, J gene, and CDR3 amino acid sequence. Percentage overlap between repertoires was calculated by dividing the number of shared unique clonotypes by the size of the smaller repertoire. Three approaches were used to assess repertoire richness: RTK rarefaction, the Chao1 estimator, and Recon v2.1 estimates of unobserved clonotypes. Generation probabilities for all TCRbeta clonotypes obtained by the gDNA method from a handful of donors were computed using OLGA. The immuneACCESS repertoire file appears here via TCRdb, limited to in-frame rearrangements. These files lack a portion of the clones; in checked studies, under half of the deficit traces to unresolved V genes, and the cause of the others is not known. V and J calls and clone size are copied from that table; D and trimming were computed from the DNA. The sample includes about 2 million clones, with around 95% observed a single time. Clones ranked in the top ten supply 0.13% of the sample.

CDR1 and CDR2 were assigned from the germline V gene as SGDLS and YYNGEE. The cysteine opens and the phenylalanine closes a CDR3 of 14 amino acids. The read is trimmed to its CDR3 DNA, 42 bases read in frame from base 1. The germline V and J ends show losses of 3 bases and 7 bases respectively, and no gene match explains 0 bases of the junction. These data belong to a study of shared clonotypes between healthy human individuals (dated by TCRdb to about 2020). Notes on the research overall: The cohort included three men and two women between 18 and 49 years of age. Per donor, leukapheresis produced somewhere between about 0.94 and 10 billion PBMCs. The study deeply sequenced blood TCR repertoires of 5 or 6 healthy adults to estimate repertoire size and the extent of clonotype sharing between individuals. To increase sequencing depth and limit assay-specific biases, different laboratories used diverse techniques to prepare libraries and sequence TCR repertoires. Per donor, three plates each were used for CD4 naive and CD4 memory, two for CD8 naive, and one for CD8 memory.

Healthy HIV-negative adults with no recently reported acute infections or vaccinations were included as donors. All donors were Caucasian adults living in Nashville, Tennessee, USA. CD4+ T cells were enriched by magnetic negative selection, after which naive cells were positively selected on CD45RA and the negative fraction was taken as the memory subset. Blood was collected by leukapheresis, and PBMCs were isolated by Ficoll-Histopaque density gradient centrifugation and then cryopreserved in liquid nitrogen vapor phase. Analytical flow cytometry was used to check the purity and quantity of each magnetically sorted T cell population. From each sorted fraction, genomic DNA was isolated and quantified by UV absorbance on a Nanodrop 2000c. The paper as a whole reports these results and caveats: Because the study included a small number of donors, the genetic and exposure-history diversity represented was limited. Pairwise subsampling indicated that sequencing depth was expected to affect the degree of clonotype sharing among donors. Incomplete sequencing was indicated by rarefaction of sorted-subset datasets, despite the large sequencing depth. Estimated clonotype richness was generally larger for naive than for memory subsets. Sampling was limited to blood, and TCR repertoires in tissue likely differ from TCR repertoires in blood. Across four donors, about 5.2% of naive CD4, around 3.3% of naive CD8, around 2.5% of memory CD4, and 0.3% to 0.45% of memory CD8 clonotypes were shared. Clonotypes shared by all four sorted-subset donors showed higher generation probabilities than non-shared clonotypes.

The chain employs TRBV9 and TRBJ1-6; 11 central bases correspond to TRBD1. The sequenced material came from naive CD4+ T cells sorted from blood. The sample's cell subset or site label, decoded: CD45RA+ positively selected. This sequence was found in a man aged 18 to 29 in good health. The nucleotide sequence is TGTGCCAGCAGCGGGGACAGGGGGAATTCACCCCTCCACTTT. It translates to CASSGDRGNSPLHF.